Shown below are 7 T cell receptor beta chains from a single sample sequenced in a study of T cell repertoires in cytomegalovirus infection. TCRdb reprocessed the reads with MiXCR, giving one entry per CDR3 protein. The sample includes 310,000 or so distinct CDR3 sequences, 9.6% seen only once; the top ten take around 2.4%. The sample comprised PBMCs. These receptors originate from a human donor in good health (CMV status not recorded). Some clones in this sample may be carry-over from other donors' samples.

This clonotype was recorded many times. This chain connects TRBV7-8 to TRBJ1-1; perhaps TRBD1 as D (5 bases). There are 15 residues in the CDR3. Germline V gene data show CDR1 as SGHVS and CDR2 as FQNEAQ. V lost 5 bases, J lost 4 bases, and 17 bases lay in between. The CDR3 DNA reads as TGTGCCAGCAGCCCCTTCATGGGGCGAGGCACTGAAGCTTTCTTT. Protein sequence: CASSPFMGRGTEAFF.

The rearrangement links TRBV7-9 to TRBJ2-4; no clear D gene. Germline V gene sequence: CDR1 SEHNR, CDR2 FQNEAQ (reference sequence). The V and J ends lost 0 bases and 2 bases respectively, with 5 bases between them. This CDR3 has 14 residues. Written as DNA, the CDR3 is TGTGCCAGCAGCTTAGCCGGAACCAAAAACATTCAGTACTTC. Translation: CASSLAGTKNIQYF.

This clonotype came up many times. The rearrangement links TRBV7-2 to TRBJ2-3; TRBD2 might be the D (7 bases). The CDR3 runs 16 residues. V lost 5 bases and J lost 1, with 16 bases in between. Germline CDR1 is SGHTA and CDR2 is FQGNSA. CDR3 bases: TGTGCCAGCAGCCCCCTGGGGGGGGCGGGCACAGATACGCAGTATTTT. Translating gives CASSPLGGAGTDTQYF.

This clonotype has ten or more counts. The J gene is TRBJ1-1, the V gene TRBV4-3, with D possibly being TRBD1 (6 bases). The CDR3 covers 14 residues. The V end lost 1 base, the J end lost 11 bases, and 17 bases lay between the germline ends. Germline CDR1 reads LGHNA; CDR2 reads YSLEER. The CDR3 region has the DNA TGCGCCAGCAGCCAAGCCCTAAGCGGGGGGCTGGCTTTCTTT. Residues: CASSQALSGGLAFF.

This clonotype was observed at least ten times. The chain uses TRBV6-5 and TRBJ2-5; D is possibly TRBD2 (7 bases). This CDR3 contains 16 residues. Germline CDR1 and CDR2: MNHEY and SVGAGI. V shed 0 bases and J shed 2 bases, with 13 bases lying between them. This CDR3 is CASSYSRGGGQETQYF. The CDR3 DNA follows: TGTGCCAGCAGTTACTCGAGGGGAGGGGGACAAGAGACCCAGTACTTC.

The V and J genes are TRBV14 and TRBJ2-4; possible D gene TRBD2, 5 bases. Germline CDR1 is SGHDN and CDR2 is FVKESK. The V end lost 0 bases, the J end lost 1 base, and 13 bases lay between the germline ends. The CDR3 has 17 amino acids. CDR3 sequence (DNA): TGTGCCAGCAGCCAAGATAGCGCAAGCAGGGCCAAAAACATTCAGTACTTC. Encoded protein: CASSQDSASRAKNIQYF.

This clonotype came up many times. This chain joins TRBV7-2 and TRBJ1-4; D might be TRBD1 (6 bases). Between the trimmed V and J ends, which lost 1 base and 8 bases, there was a span of 11 bases. The CDR3 spans 14 residues. In germline, CDR1 is SGHTA, CDR2 FQGNSA. Here the CDR3 DNA reads TGTGCCAGCAGCTTAGACGGGGGCCAGGAAAAACTGTTTTTT. Translated, it gives CASSLDGGQEKLFF.